This T cell receptor (beta chain) was captured in a study of cytomegalovirus exposure and HLA in healthy donors. The study, taken as a whole, reports: Most subjects' HLA-A and HLA-B alleles were reportedly predicted from TCR beta sequences.

The junction had 8 bases not matched to a gene; V was cut back by 10 bases and J by 9 bases. Germline V gene lookup returns CDR1 MDHEN and CDR2 SYDVKM. The CDR3 consists of 12 residues. Both 60 Vbeta primers and 13 Jbeta primers went into the PCR. The assay was immunoSEQ multiplex PCR, and TCRdb's table has in-frame clones only and misses some. The table lists about 200,000 clones, around 77% of them singletons. This clone was recorded once. What it recognizes is unknown. The sequence derives from a man aged 25 to 40 in good health and CMV-seronegative. The J gene is TRBJ2-5, the V gene TRBV28; 10 positions agree with TRBD1. Input material: PBMCs. Here the CDR3 DNA reads TGTGCCACAAAGACAGGGGGCCAGCCCCAGTACTTC. It translates to CATKTGGQPQYF.